This record looks at one T cell receptor beta chain sequence and its context. Its antigen is not known. The record originates from a study of T cell repertoires in cytomegalovirus infection. General observations from the study: In two of eight donors, the top clonotype was HLA-C-restricted CMV-specific.

TCRdb reanalysed the reads using MiXCR and keeps one entry per CDR3 protein. This sample yields 650,000 to 900,000 distinct CDR3 sequences, of which 29% are seen a single time; around 13% belongs to the top ten. This CDR3 has 15 amino acids. Trimming removed 7 bases at V and 2 bases at J, with 16 bases between. Germline V gives CDR1 KGHDR, CDR2 SFDVKD. Specimen: cultured CD8+ T cells from PBMCs, collected from culture after CMV antigen stimulation. The clonotype comes from a human donor in good health (CMV status not recorded). Some clones in this sample may be carry-over from other donors' samples. The chain employs TRBV24-1 and TRBJ2-5, with D possibly being TRBD2 (6 bases). The CDR3 loop is CATSEGLLGQETQYF. The CDR3 DNA sequence: TGTGCCACCAGCGAGGGACTCCTCGGTCAAGAGACCCAGTACTTC.